This T cell receptor beta chain was identified in a study of T cells in Graves' hyperthyroidism and ophthalmopathy. Amplification yielded TCR beta CDR3 regions, with RNA transcripts as the source. The HTBI primer set drove a first-round RT-PCR of the TCR CDR3. TCRdb re-analysed the multiplex PCR reads in MiXCR, keeping a single row per CDR3 protein. This table has 500,000 to 550,000 distinct CDR3 sequences, 20% appearing once. The CDR3 has 12 residues. Germline CDR1 is SGHTA and CDR2 is FQGNSA. V shed 2 bases and J shed 8 bases, with 9 bases lying between them. This clonotype was found many times. The receptor was derived from a man aged 35-49 years with Graves' ophthalmopathy. Specimen: blood. This chain joins TRBV7-2 and TRBJ2-5; maybe TRBD2 (5 bases). The CDR3 nucleotides are TGTGCCAGCAGCTTAAGAGGGTTTACCCAGTACTTC. The encoded protein is CASSLRGFTQYF. Combining the CDR3 with reference TRBV7-2 and TRBJ2-5 gives the whole variable domain GAGVSQSPSNKVTEKGKDVELRCDPISGHTALYWYRQSLGQGLEFLIYFQGNSAPDKSGLPSDRFSAERTGGSVSTLTIQRTQQEDSAVYLCASSLRGFTQYFGPGTRLLVL.